This TCR beta chain was documented in a study of cytomegalovirus exposure and HLA in healthy donors. Study details: A subsequent analysis reported that the 120 or so validation repertoires were produced on the same platform that had also been used for the 500 to 700 first-cohort repertoires.

CDR1 and CDR2 (germline): SGHRS, YFSETQ. V gave up 0 bases and J gave up 0 bases, with 17 bases separating them. This CDR3 has 18 amino acids. Profiled with immunoSEQ multiplex PCR; TCRdb holds only in-frame clones, not every one. The table shows 100,000 to 150,000 clones, with roughly nine tenths occurring only once. Overall study findings and caveats: Associated with cytomegalovirus, according to the listing, were 164 TCR beta chains. A subsequent analysis found that TCR clusters from the first cohort also tended to co-occur in the roughly 120 validation repertoires, with 90% to 95% of cluster scores above 0. It was reportedly the case that the classifier diagnosed cytomegalovirus status with high specificity and sensitivity.

As for this clone: What it binds is not known.

This receptor was obtained from a young woman in good health and CMV-seronegative. The sequencing sample was made of PBMCs. The chain carries TRBV5-1 and TRBJ2-3; a weak D match, TRBD2 (6 bases). The CDR3 nucleotides read TGCGCCAGCAGCTTGGCCTACTTATCGGGAGTTAGCACAGATACGCAGTATTTT. Residues: CASSLAYLSGVSTDTQYF.